This is a list of T cell receptor beta chains from one sample in a study of CD8+ T cells in alopecia areata. Libraries were prepared by immunoSEQ multiplex PCR; TCRdb keeps only in-frame clonotypes and omits some of them. The top ten clones hold around 1.2% of a sample with roughly 250,000 clones, around two thirds of them seen once. The specimen was CD4+ T cells sorted from blood, collected at week 0. Every receptor here comes from a human donor with alopecia areata. Both conserved end residues are part of each CDR3. The order of the fields is CDR3 DNA, CDR3 protein, V gene, clone size, D gene, J gene. The D gene is left open where the match is weak. Clone size appears in some rows only: once, few, many, or a class for an expanded clone.

CDR3nt: TGCAGCGTTGAAGGCAGGGGGACCTACGAGCAGTACTTC; CDR3aa: CSVEGRGTYEQYF; v_gene: TRBV29-1; abundance: NA; d_gene: TRBD1; j_gene: TRBJ2-7
CDR3nt: TGTGCCATTTTTACCCCGGGACTGAATAATTCACCCCTCCACTTT; CDR3aa: CAIFTPGLNNSPLHF; v_gene: TRBV2; abundance: NA; d_gene: NA; j_gene: TRBJ1-6
CDR3nt: TGTGCCAGCAGTTCCAAGGACAGAAACAAAAACATTCAGTACTTC; CDR3aa: CASSSKDRNKNIQYF; v_gene: TRBV27; abundance: NA; d_gene: NA; j_gene: TRBJ2-4
CDR3nt: TGTGCCTGGAGGTCGGCAGGGGGAACCTACGAGCAGTACTTC; CDR3aa: CAWRSAGGTYEQYF; v_gene: TRBV30; abundance: few; d_gene: TRBD1; j_gene: TRBJ2-7
CDR3nt: TGTGCCAGCTCACCATTTCCGGGTAACACTGAAGCTTTCTTT; CDR3aa: CASSPFPGNTEAFF; v_gene: TRBV18; abundance: NA; d_gene: NA; j_gene: TRBJ1-1
CDR3nt: TGTGCCAGCAGCCCGGGGACGAGGGCTAGCGGGGGGACCCAGTACTTC; CDR3aa: CASSPGTRASGGTQYF; v_gene: TRBV7-2; abundance: few; d_gene: TRBD2; j_gene: TRBJ2-5
CDR3nt: TGCAGCGTTGAATTAGCGGTATGGCAGACTGAAGCTTTCTTT; CDR3aa: CSVELAVWQTEAFF; v_gene: TRBV29-1; abundance: NA; d_gene: NA; j_gene: TRBJ1-1
CDR3nt: TGTGCCAGCAGCACCCTCGGACAGGGGGAAGGGTCACCCCTCCACTTT; CDR3aa: CASSTLGQGEGSPLHF; v_gene: TRBV9; abundance: NA; d_gene: TRBD1; j_gene: TRBJ1-6
CDR3nt: TGTGCCAGCTCACCCCCCCGTCCAGGGACAGAGACCCAGTACTTC; CDR3aa: CASSPPRPGTETQYF; v_gene: TRBV18; abundance: NA; d_gene: NA; j_gene: TRBJ2-5
CDR3nt: TGTGCCATCAGGCGGGACCTCTCTGGGGCCAACGTCCTGACTTTC; CDR3aa: CAIRRDLSGANVLTF; v_gene: TRBV10-3; abundance: NA; d_gene: NA; j_gene: TRBJ2-6
CDR3nt: TGTGCCAGCAGCCTTGTCCGGGGAAGGTACAATGAGCAGTTCTTC; CDR3aa: CASSLVRGRYNEQFF; v_gene: TRBV13; abundance: NA; d_gene: NA; j_gene: TRBJ2-1
CDR3nt: TGTGCCAGCAGCCAGGGGAACTATGGCTACACCTTC; CDR3aa: CASSQGNYGYTF; v_gene: TRBV2; abundance: few; d_gene: NA; j_gene: TRBJ1-2
CDR3nt: TGCGCCAGCAGTCCAGGACTAGCGGGGAACACAGATACGCAGTATTTT; CDR3aa: CASSPGLAGNTDTQYF; v_gene: TRBV4-1; abundance: NA; d_gene: TRBD2; j_gene: TRBJ2-3
CDR3nt: TGCAGCGTTGAAGGTGAGCGGACGGCTAACTATGGCTACACCTTC; CDR3aa: CSVEGERTANYGYTF; v_gene: TRBV29-1; abundance: NA; d_gene: NA; j_gene: TRBJ1-2
CDR3nt: TGTGCCAGCAGCCAAGTCGGGCCCAGCACAGATACGCAGTATTTT; CDR3aa: CASSQVGPSTDTQYF; v_gene: TRBV4-2; abundance: NA; d_gene: NA; j_gene: TRBJ2-3
CDR3nt: TGTGCCGGAACGAGCGGGGGGGACACAGATACGCAGTATTTT; CDR3aa: CAGTSGGDTDTQYF; v_gene: TRBV6-1; abundance: NA; d_gene: TRBD2; j_gene: TRBJ2-3
CDR3nt: TGTGCCAGCAGCTTAGCTGGGGGGAGCCAAGAGACCCAGTACTTC; CDR3aa: CASSLAGGSQETQYF; v_gene: TRBV7-2; abundance: NA; d_gene: NA; j_gene: TRBJ2-5
CDR3nt: TGCAGCGTTGAATGGGGACAGGGGACCGGCCAGGAGCAGTACTTC; CDR3aa: CSVEWGQGTGQEQYF; v_gene: TRBV29-1; abundance: few; d_gene: TRBD1; j_gene: TRBJ2-7
CDR3nt: TGTGCCAGCAGTTTACAGGGGGGCCGCGGCACTGAAGCTTTCTTT; CDR3aa: CASSLQGGRGTEAFF; v_gene: TRBV6-5; abundance: NA; d_gene: TRBD1; j_gene: TRBJ1-1
CDR3nt: TGTGCCAGCAGCACTCGGGACAACTATGGCTACACCTTC; CDR3aa: CASSTRDNYGYTF; v_gene: TRBV27; abundance: NA; d_gene: NA; j_gene: TRBJ1-2
CDR3nt: TGTGCCAGCAGTGCCCCTCCACCCGCCCCCTATGGCTACACCTTC; CDR3aa: CASSAPPPAPYGYTF; v_gene: TRBV25-1; abundance: NA; d_gene: NA; j_gene: TRBJ1-2
CDR3nt: TGTGCCAGCAGTGTTGGGGGTTATGGGGCCAACGTCCTGACTTTC; CDR3aa: CASSVGGYGANVLTF; v_gene: TRBV2; abundance: NA; d_gene: NA; j_gene: TRBJ2-6
CDR3nt: TGCGCCAGCAGCGCGGGACTAGCTAAAGAGACCCAGTACTTC; CDR3aa: CASSAGLAKETQYF; v_gene: TRBV5-1; abundance: NA; d_gene: TRBD2; j_gene: TRBJ2-5
CDR3nt: TGCAGCGCAAGGCTGTCCTATGGCTACACCTTC; CDR3aa: CSARLSYGYTF; v_gene: TRBV29-1; abundance: NA; d_gene: NA; j_gene: TRBJ1-2
CDR3nt: TGTGCCTGCACGGGAGGGAGAGCACCCCTCCACTTT; CDR3aa: CACTGGRAPLHF; v_gene: TRBV30; abundance: NA; d_gene: NA; j_gene: TRBJ1-6
CDR3nt: TGCGCCAGCAGTGAGAACGGCAGGGAGGGGTATGGCTACACCTTC; CDR3aa: CASSENGREGYGYTF; v_gene: TRBV10-2; abundance: NA; d_gene: NA; j_gene: TRBJ1-2
CDR3nt: TGCGCCAGCAGCCAAGATCGCGCAGCGGGGGGCCGATATAGCACAGATACGCAGTATTTT; CDR3aa: CASSQDRAAGGRYSTDTQYF; v_gene: TRBV4-3; abundance: NA; d_gene: TRBD2; j_gene: TRBJ2-3
CDR3nt: TGCGCCAGCAGCACCGGGACAGGGCCCCTAGGAGAGCAGTACTTC; CDR3aa: CASSTGTGPLGEQYF; v_gene: TRBV5-1; abundance: NA; d_gene: TRBD1; j_gene: TRBJ2-7
CDR3nt: TGTGCCAGCAGTACCCAGCAAGATACGCAGTATTTT; CDR3aa: CASSTQQDTQYF; v_gene: TRBV2; abundance: NA; d_gene: NA; j_gene: TRBJ2-3
CDR3nt: TGCAGCGTGGGGACTAGCGGGGGAGAGACCCAGTACTTC; CDR3aa: CSVGTSGGETQYF; v_gene: TRBV29-1; abundance: NA; d_gene: TRBD2; j_gene: TRBJ2-5
CDR3nt: TGCGCCAGCAAGGACACTGGGGCCAACGTCCTGACTTTC; CDR3aa: CASKDTGANVLTF; v_gene: TRBV4-1; abundance: NA; d_gene: NA; j_gene: TRBJ2-6
CDR3nt: TGTGCCAGCAGTTTCTTATCGGACGCTTCGAACTACACCTTC; CDR3aa: CASSFLSDASNYTF; v_gene: TRBV27; abundance: NA; d_gene: NA; j_gene: TRBJ1-2
CDR3nt: TGCAGCGTTGAAGGGACTAGCGGGGAAAGCACAGATACGCAGTATTTT; CDR3aa: CSVEGTSGESTDTQYF; v_gene: TRBV29-1; abundance: NA; d_gene: TRBD2; j_gene: TRBJ2-3
CDR3nt: TGTGCCATCAGTGAGTCACGGGGGGACTACGAGCAGTACTTC; CDR3aa: CAISESRGDYEQYF; v_gene: TRBV10-3; abundance: NA; d_gene: TRBD2; j_gene: TRBJ2-7
CDR3nt: TGTGCCTGGGCCGGCGCAATGGAGACCCAGTACTTC; CDR3aa: CAWAGAMETQYF; v_gene: TRBV30; abundance: once; d_gene: NA; j_gene: TRBJ2-5
CDR3nt: TGTGCCAGCAGGGCCGGGATTAGCAATCAGCCCCAGCATTTT; CDR3aa: CASRAGISNQPQHF; v_gene: TRBV6-5; abundance: NA; d_gene: NA; j_gene: TRBJ1-5
CDR3nt: TGTGCCAGCAGCTTAGAGACCACTGAAGCTTTCTTT; CDR3aa: CASSLETTEAFF; v_gene: TRBV7-9; abundance: NA; d_gene: NA; j_gene: TRBJ1-1
CDR3nt: TGCGCCAGCAGCTGGGGGACAGGGGCCGTCGGAGAGACCCAGTACTTC; CDR3aa: CASSWGTGAVGETQYF; v_gene: TRBV5-1; abundance: NA; d_gene: TRBD1; j_gene: TRBJ2-5
CDR3nt: TGTGCCAGCAGCTATCTGGCGGGCTCCTACAATGAGCAGTTCTTC; CDR3aa: CASSYLAGSYNEQFF; v_gene: TRBV7-2; abundance: NA; d_gene: NA; j_gene: TRBJ2-1
CDR3nt: TGCGCCAGCAGTCACCGTATGCAGTACTTC; CDR3aa: CASSHRMQYF; v_gene: TRBV23-1; abundance: NA; d_gene: NA; j_gene: TRBJ2-7
CDR3nt: TGCGCCAGCAACGGGCAGTTCAATCAGCCCCAGCATTTT; CDR3aa: CASNGQFNQPQHF; v_gene: TRBV10-2; abundance: NA; d_gene: NA; j_gene: TRBJ1-5
CDR3nt: TGTGCCAGCAGCGAGACTAGCGGGGGGTACAATGAGCAGTTCTTC; CDR3aa: CASSETSGGYNEQFF; v_gene: TRBV9; abundance: NA; d_gene: TRBD2; j_gene: TRBJ2-1
CDR3nt: TGTGCCATCAGCCCTTCGGGGGCCGACGAGCAGTACTTC; CDR3aa: CAISPSGADEQYF; v_gene: TRBV10-3; abundance: few; d_gene: NA; j_gene: TRBJ2-7